This TCR beta chain is drawn from a study of blood T cell repertoires in COVID-19. For the study at large: T cells, B-cell-depleted T cells, or PBMCs supplied cDNA or gDNA.

Per the authors' pipeline: Reference gene primer amplification in the assay estimated nucleated cell counts. Data came from immunoSEQ multiplex PCR; TCRdb stores just in-frame clones and leaves some out. Clone size and V and J calls were adopted from that table, with D and trimming inferred from the DNA. The profile shows some 61,000 clones, 80% to 90% of them singletons. V was clipped by 5 bases and J by 8 bases; unmatched bases: 4. From germline, CDR1 is SQVTM and CDR2 ANQGSEA. The CDR3 has 12 amino acids. This clone was seen a single time. The V and J genes are TRBV29-1 and TRBJ1-4; TRBD1 aligns across 8 bases. The specimen sequenced was peripheral blood. The TCR originated in a man aged 60-69 years with acute or convalescent COVID-19. The CDR3 region has the DNA TGCAGCGTTTTACAGGGGGGGGAAAAACTGTTTTTT. It specifies CSVLQGGEKLFF.